These 16 T cell receptor beta chains were sequenced from one sample in a study of cytomegalovirus exposure and HLA in healthy donors. Amplification used 60 Vbeta primers and 13 Jbeta primers. TCRdb keeps only in-frame clones here, not all; method: immunoSEQ multiplex PCR. The profile shows approximately 100,000 clones, around 60% of them singletons. Sample: PBMCs. Every receptor here comes from a man in his 60s in good health and CMV-seronegative.

This rearrangement joins TRBV9 to TRBJ2-1, with TRBD2 matching 8 bases. The CDR3 spans 16 residues. With 4 bases clipped from V and 0 bases from J, the junction kept 6 bases outside the gene matches. CDR1 is SGDLS and CDR2 is YYNGEE in the germline V gene. CDR3 bases: TGTGCCAGCAGCACCCGCGGGGGGAGCTCCTACAATGAGCAGTTCTTC. This codes for CASSTRGGSSYNEQFF.

The chain uses TRBV4-1 and TRBJ1-6, with D perhaps TRBD1 (5 bases). The germline gives CDR1 MGHRA, CDR2 YSYEKL. The CDR3 loop spans 18 amino acids. The V end was cut by 0 bases, the J end by 3 bases, with 15 bases between. In DNA form, the CDR3 reads TGCGCCAGCAGCCAAGATCTTCTGAGGACAATCTATAATTCACCCCTCCACTTT. Amino acid sequence: CASSQDLLRTIYNSPLHF.

This clone was found many times. V usage is TRBV7-9 and J usage is TRBJ1-4, with TRBD1 matching over 8 bases. The CDR3 is 15 amino acids. Germline trimming cut 1 base from V and 7 bases from J; bases unmatched to any gene: 5. Germline CDR1 and CDR2: SEHNR and FQNEAQ (reference sequence). The CDR3 protein is CASSLDRTGSEKLFF. The CDR3, as DNA: TGTGCCAGCAGCTTAGATAGGACAGGGAGTGAAAAACTGTTTTTT.

The chain recombines TRBV5-1 with TRBJ2-6, with 7 bases matching TRBD2. This CDR3 has 14 residues. CDR1 and CDR2 from the germline V gene are SGHRS and YFSETQ. Trimming cost V 7 bases and J 1 base; bases outside gene matches: 2. DNA of the CDR3: TGCGCCAGCGGGAGGGTGTCTGGGGCCAACGTCCTGACTTTC. Its translation: CASGRVSGANVLTF.

The J gene is TRBJ2-5, the V gene TRBV2, with 13 bases fitting TRBD2. Germline-derived CDR1 and CDR2 are SNHLY and FYNNEI. Unmatched junction bases numbered 9, after V lost 7 bases and J lost 4 bases. The CDR3 covers 16 residues. CDR3 loop: CASNLGTSGVAETQYF. The CDR3 coding sequence is TGTGCCAGCAACCTTGGGACTAGCGGGGTGGCAGAGACCCAGTACTTC. Full variable domain (rest looked up from reference TRBV2 and TRBJ2-5): EPEVTQTPSHQVTQMGQEVILRCVPISNHLYFYWYRQILGQKVEFLVSFYNNEISEKSEIFDDQFSVERPDGSNFTLKIRSTKLEDSAMYFCASNLGTSGVAETQYFGPGTRLLVL.

This chain connects TRBV4-1 to TRBJ2-3; no definite D call. The V gene's germline CDR1 is MGHRA and CDR2 YSYEKL. The V end lost 0 bases, the J end lost 3 bases, and 22 bases lay between the germline ends. The CDR3 extends over 19 amino acids. The CDR3 DNA sequence: TGCGCCAGCAGCCAAGATATTAGGAGAGGCCAGATAAGGACAGATACGCAGTATTTT. Amino acid sequence: CASSQDIRRGQIRTDTQYF.

The V call is TRBV20-1, the J call TRBJ2-5; D is ambiguous. CDR3 length: 11 residues. Trimming left V 5 bases short and J 0 bases short, with 4 bases between. CDR1 DFQATT and CDR2 SNEGSKA come from the germline V gene (reference sequence). Here the CDR3 DNA reads TGCAGTGCTGGCAACCAAGAGACCCAGTACTTC. Amino acid sequence: CSAGNQETQYF.

The CDR3 sequence is CAISDGAGENLPEQYF. In DNA form, the CDR3 reads TGTGCCATCAGTGATGGGGCGGGGGAGAACCTGCCCGAGCAGTACTTC. The rearrangement joins TRBV10-3 to TRBJ2-5, with TRBD2 matching 7 bases. The J call could be wrong; TRBJ2-7 is a better fit for the DNA end. Germline CDR1 and CDR2: ENHRY and SYGVKD. The CDR3 spans 16 residues.

This sequence joins TRBV7-3 and TRBJ2-7, with D perhaps matching TRBD2 (6 bases). CDR3 size: 14 residues. CDR1 SGHTA and CDR2 FQGTGA come from the germline V gene. Between the trimmed V and J ends, which lost 5 bases and 7 bases, there was a span of 18 bases. The CDR3 nucleotides read TGTGCCAGCAGCCCGTACGGGACTCTAGGGGAGCAGTACTTC. This gives the protein CASSPYGTLGEQYF.

The J gene is TRBJ2-1, the V gene TRBV10-3; TRBD2 is a possible D gene (6 bases). CDR3 length equals 17 residues. The germline V gene has CDR1 ENHRY and CDR2 SYGVKD. V was pared by 0 bases and J by 7 bases, with 19 bases between. CDR3 sequence reads: CAISESRNLGGENEQFF. The CDR3, as DNA: TGTGCCATCAGTGAGTCGAGGAACCTGGGGGGTGAAAATGAGCAGTTCTTC.

The CDR3 loop is CASSLIGQNTGELFF. CDR3 nucleotides: TGTGCCAGCAGCTTAATAGGACAGAACACCGGGGAGCTGTTTTTT. The V gene is TRBV7-3, the J gene TRBJ2-2, with D perhaps TRBD1 (5 bases). CDR1 is SGHTA, CDR2 FQGTGA, per germline. Trimming pared 1 base from V and 1 base from J, leaving 7 bases between. CDR3 length equals 15 residues.

In regard to this clone: The junction departs from germline at one end; a sequencing error may be responsible. For the CDR3, the DNA is TGTACCAGCAGCTTAAGGGGGATCAGCAATCAGCCCCAGCATTTT. It encodes CTSSLRGISNQPQHF. The gene calls are TRBV11-2 and TRBJ1-5, with TRBD1 as a possible D gene (6 bases). The germline V gene encodes CDR1 SGHAT and CDR2 FQNNGV. The CDR3 extends over 15 amino acids.

The CDR3 DNA follows: TGTGCCAGCAGTGAACTCGGATCGGGACTAGCGGAAGCAGATACGCAGTATTTT. It codes for CASSELGSGLAEADTQYF. The V call is TRBV6-1, the J call TRBJ2-3; 11 bases map to TRBD2. CDR1 is MNHNS, CDR2 SASEGT, per germline. V dropped 2 bases and J dropped 4; count of bases not matched to a gene: 11. The CDR3 is 18 amino acids.

This sequence joins TRBV6-5 and TRBJ2-5, with 7 bases fitting TRBD2. CDR1 and CDR2 from the germline V gene are MNHEY and SVGAGI. The CDR3 is 13 amino acids. V shed 6 bases, J shed 5 bases, and the junction held 6 bases outside the gene matches. CDR3 bases: TGTGCCAGCAGCCGTCGGGGGGATGAGACCCAGTACTTC. Amino acid sequence: CASSRRGDETQYF.

The chain is built from TRBV10-1 and TRBJ2-3; 8 bases match TRBD1. The CDR3 has 14 amino acids. The germline gives CDR1 WNHNN, CDR2 SYGVQD (reference sequence). V gave up 4 bases and J gave up 14 bases; unmatched junction bases: 14. The CDR3 sequence: CASSAIRSGTGMYF. Written as DNA, the CDR3 is TGCGCCAGCAGTGCAATACGATCCGGGACAGGCATGTATTTT.

V gene TRBV7-6 combines with J gene TRBJ1-4; D unresolved. The germline V and J ends were trimmed by 1 base and 7 bases, with 13 bases remaining between them. CDR3 length equals 15 residues. CDR1 and CDR2 from the germline V gene are SGHVS and FNYEAQ. The CDR3 protein is CASSLGLTMGEKLFF. The CDR3 DNA reads as TGTGCCAGCAGCTTAGGGCTTACTATGGGTGAAAAACTGTTTTTT. The whole variable domain, remainder taken from reference TRBV7-6 and TRBJ1-4, is GAGVSQSPRYKVTKRGQDVALRCDPISGHVSLYWYRQALGQGPEFLTYFNYEAQQDKSGLPNDRFSAERPEGSISTLTIQRTEQRDSAMYRCASSLGLTMGEKLFFGSGTQLSVL.